The clone carrying this T cell receptor (beta chain) was picked up a small number of times. These data originate in a study of blood T cell repertoires in COVID-19. Study overall: Both acute and convalescent COVID-19 samples were obtained from the United States, Italy and Spain. PBMCs, B-cell-depleted T cells, or T cells provided the cDNA or gDNA that made up the material.

After removal of 2 bases from V and 0 bases from J, the junction contained 4 bases not matched to a gene. Germline assignment: CDR1 SGDLS and CDR2 YYNGEE. The CDR3 consists of 18 residues. In the original analysis: Counts of nucleated cells, estimated from reference gene primer amplification, were obtained. Some clones are missing from TCRdb's copy, which holds only in-frame ones; the method was immunoSEQ multiplex PCR. That table gives V, J and clone size, and the DNA gave D and trimming. The sample lists about 260,000 clones, 87% seen once, with about 2.1% in the top ten. Sequencing was performed on peripheral blood. The chain joins TRBV9 to TRBJ2-6; 11 nucleotides agree with TRBD1. The sequence was collected from a woman in her 50s with acute or convalescent COVID-19. The chain's CDR3 is CASSVAGTGGSGANVLTF. The CDR3 DNA sequence: TGTGCCAGCAGCGTTGCCGGGACAGGGGGCTCTGGGGCCAACGTCCTGACTTTC.